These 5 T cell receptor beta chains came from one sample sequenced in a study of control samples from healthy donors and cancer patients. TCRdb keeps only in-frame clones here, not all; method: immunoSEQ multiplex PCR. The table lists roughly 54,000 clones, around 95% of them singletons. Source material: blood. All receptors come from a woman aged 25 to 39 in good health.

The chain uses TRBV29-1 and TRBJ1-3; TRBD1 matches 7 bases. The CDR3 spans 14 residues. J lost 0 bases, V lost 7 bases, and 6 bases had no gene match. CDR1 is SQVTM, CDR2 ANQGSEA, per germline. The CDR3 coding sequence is TGCAGCGCCGGGACAGCACTCTCTGGAAACACCATATATTTT. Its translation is CSAGTALSGNTIYF. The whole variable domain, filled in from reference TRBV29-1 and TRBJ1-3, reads SAVISQKPSRDICQRGTSLTIQCQVDSQVTMMFWYRQQPGQSLTLIATANQGSEATYESGFVIDKFPISRPNLTFSTLTVSNMSPEDSSIYLCSAGTALSGNTIYFGEGSWLTVV.

The CDR3 loop is CASSPRVGQGYTF. In nucleotides, the CDR3 is TGTGCCAGCAGCCCCAGGGTGGGACAAGGCTACACCTTC. V is TRBV12-3 or TRBV12-4 and J is TRBJ1-2, with D possibly matching TRBD1 (6 bases). The V end was cut by 6 bases, the J end by 8 bases, with 16 bases between. The CDR3 length is 13 residues.

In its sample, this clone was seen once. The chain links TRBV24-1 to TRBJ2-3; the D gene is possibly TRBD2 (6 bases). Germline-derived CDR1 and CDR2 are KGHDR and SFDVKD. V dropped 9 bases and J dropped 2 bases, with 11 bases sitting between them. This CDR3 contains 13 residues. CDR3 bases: TGTGCCACCGCCCTAGCGACCACAGATACGCAGTATTTT. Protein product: CATALATTDTQYF.

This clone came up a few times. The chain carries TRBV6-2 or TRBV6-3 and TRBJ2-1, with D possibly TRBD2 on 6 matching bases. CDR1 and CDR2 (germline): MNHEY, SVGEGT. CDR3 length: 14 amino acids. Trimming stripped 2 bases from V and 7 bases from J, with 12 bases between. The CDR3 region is CASSYTMEGNEQFF. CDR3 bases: TGTGCCAGCAGTTACACGATGGAGGGAAATGAGCAGTTCTTC.

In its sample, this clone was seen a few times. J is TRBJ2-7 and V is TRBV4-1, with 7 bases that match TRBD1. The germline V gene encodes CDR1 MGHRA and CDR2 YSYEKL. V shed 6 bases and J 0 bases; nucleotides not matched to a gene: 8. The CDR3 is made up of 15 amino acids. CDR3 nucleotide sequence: TGCGCCAGCAGACTTGAGGACAGGCCCTCCTACGAGCAGTACTTC. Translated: CASRLEDRPSYEQYF.